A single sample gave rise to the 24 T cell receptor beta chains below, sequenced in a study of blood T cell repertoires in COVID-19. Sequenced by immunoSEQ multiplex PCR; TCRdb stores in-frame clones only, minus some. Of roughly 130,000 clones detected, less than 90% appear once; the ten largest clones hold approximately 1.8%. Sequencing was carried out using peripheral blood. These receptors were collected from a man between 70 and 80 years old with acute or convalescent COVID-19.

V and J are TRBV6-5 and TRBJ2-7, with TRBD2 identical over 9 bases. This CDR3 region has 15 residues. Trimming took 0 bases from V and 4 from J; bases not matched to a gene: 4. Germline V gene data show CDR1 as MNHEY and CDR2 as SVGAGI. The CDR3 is CASSYSGLALYEQYF. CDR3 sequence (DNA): TGTGCCAGCAGTTACTCGGGACTAGCACTTTACGAGCAGTACTTC.

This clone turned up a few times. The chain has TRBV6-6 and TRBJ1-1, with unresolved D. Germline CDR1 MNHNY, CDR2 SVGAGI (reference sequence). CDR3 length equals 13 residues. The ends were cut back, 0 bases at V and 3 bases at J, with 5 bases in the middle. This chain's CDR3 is CASSYSADTEAFF. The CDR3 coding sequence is TGTGCCAGCAGTTACTCGGCAGACACTGAAGCTTTCTTT.

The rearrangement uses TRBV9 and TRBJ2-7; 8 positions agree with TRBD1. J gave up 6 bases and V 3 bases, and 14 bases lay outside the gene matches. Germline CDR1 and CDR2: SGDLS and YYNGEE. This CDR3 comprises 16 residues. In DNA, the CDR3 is TGTGCCAGCAGCGCCGGGTCCGGGACAGGCTCGTTCGAGCAGTACTTC. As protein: CASSAGSGTGSFEQYF.

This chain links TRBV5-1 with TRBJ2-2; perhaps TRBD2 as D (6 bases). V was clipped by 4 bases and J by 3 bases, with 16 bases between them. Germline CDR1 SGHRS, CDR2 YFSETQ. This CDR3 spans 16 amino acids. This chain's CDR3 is CASSLAGGADTGELFF. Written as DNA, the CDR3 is TGCGCCAGCAGCCTGGCTGGAGGGGCCGACACCGGGGAGCTGTTTTTT.

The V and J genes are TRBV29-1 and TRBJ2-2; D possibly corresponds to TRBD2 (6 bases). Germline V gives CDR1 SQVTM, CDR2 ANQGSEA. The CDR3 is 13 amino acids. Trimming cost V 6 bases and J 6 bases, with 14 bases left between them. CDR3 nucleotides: TGCAGCGTCAGGACTAACCTTCCCGGGGAGCTGTTTTTT. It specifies CSVRTNLPGELFF.

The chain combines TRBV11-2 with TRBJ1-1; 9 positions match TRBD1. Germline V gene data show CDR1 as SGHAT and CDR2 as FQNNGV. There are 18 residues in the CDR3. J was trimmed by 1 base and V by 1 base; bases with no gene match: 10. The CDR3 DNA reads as TGTGCCAGCAGCTTAGCTCTGGGGACAGGGAGGACGAACACTGAAGCTTTCTTT. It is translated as CASSLALGTGRTNTEAFF.

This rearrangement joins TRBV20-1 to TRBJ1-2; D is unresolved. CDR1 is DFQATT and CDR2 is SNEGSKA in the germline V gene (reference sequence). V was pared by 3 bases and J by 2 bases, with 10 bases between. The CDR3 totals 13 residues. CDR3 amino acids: CSASYGLNYGYTF. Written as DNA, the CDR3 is TGCAGTGCTAGTTACGGACTGAACTATGGCTACACCTTC.

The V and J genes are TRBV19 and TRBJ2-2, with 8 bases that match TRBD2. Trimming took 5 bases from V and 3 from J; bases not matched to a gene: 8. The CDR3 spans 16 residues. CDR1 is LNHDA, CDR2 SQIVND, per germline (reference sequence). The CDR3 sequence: CASSPPGLGYTGELFF. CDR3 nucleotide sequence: TGTGCCAGTAGTCCTCCGGGACTAGGTTACACCGGGGAGCTGTTTTTT.

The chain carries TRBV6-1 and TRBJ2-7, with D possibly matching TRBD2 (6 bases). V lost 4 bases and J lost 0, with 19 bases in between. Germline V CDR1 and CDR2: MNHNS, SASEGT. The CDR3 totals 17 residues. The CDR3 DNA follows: TGTGCCAGCAGTGGCGGGACCTCCGGGACGGTCTCCTACGAGCAGTACTTC. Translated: CASSGGTSGTVSYEQYF.

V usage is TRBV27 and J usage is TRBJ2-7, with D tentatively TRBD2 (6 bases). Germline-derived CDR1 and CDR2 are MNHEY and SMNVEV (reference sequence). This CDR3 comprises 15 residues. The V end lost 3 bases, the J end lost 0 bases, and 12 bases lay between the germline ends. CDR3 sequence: CASSLGRSLSYEQYF. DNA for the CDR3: TGTGCCAGCAGTTTGGGGAGGAGTCTCTCCTACGAGCAGTACTTC.

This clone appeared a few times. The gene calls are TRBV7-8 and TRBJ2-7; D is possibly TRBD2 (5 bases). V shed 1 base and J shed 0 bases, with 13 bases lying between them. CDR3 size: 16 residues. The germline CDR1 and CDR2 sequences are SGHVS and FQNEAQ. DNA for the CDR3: TGTGCCAGCAGCTTAGTCGGAGGCCCTAGCTCCTACGAGCAGTACTTC. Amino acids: CASSLVGGPSSYEQYF.

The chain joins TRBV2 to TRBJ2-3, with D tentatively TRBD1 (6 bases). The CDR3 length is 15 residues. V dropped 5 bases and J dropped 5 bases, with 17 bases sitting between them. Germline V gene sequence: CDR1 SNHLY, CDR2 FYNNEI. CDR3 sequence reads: CASSRAGVGGDTQYF. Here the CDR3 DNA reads TGTGCCAGCAGTAGAGCAGGGGTAGGGGGAGATACGCAGTATTTT.

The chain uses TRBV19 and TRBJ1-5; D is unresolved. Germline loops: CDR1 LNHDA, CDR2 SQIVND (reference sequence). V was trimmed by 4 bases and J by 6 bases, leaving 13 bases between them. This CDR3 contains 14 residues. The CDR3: CASSNGEGSQPQHF. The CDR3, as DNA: TGTGCCAGTAGTAACGGAGAAGGGAGTCAGCCCCAGCATTTT.

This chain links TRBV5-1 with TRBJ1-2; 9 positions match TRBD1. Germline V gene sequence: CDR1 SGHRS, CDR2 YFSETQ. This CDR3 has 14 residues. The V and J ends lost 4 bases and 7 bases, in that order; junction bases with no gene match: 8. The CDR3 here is CASSVDRGSGGYTF. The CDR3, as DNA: TGCGCCAGCAGCGTCGACAGGGGGTCTGGTGGCTACACCTTC.

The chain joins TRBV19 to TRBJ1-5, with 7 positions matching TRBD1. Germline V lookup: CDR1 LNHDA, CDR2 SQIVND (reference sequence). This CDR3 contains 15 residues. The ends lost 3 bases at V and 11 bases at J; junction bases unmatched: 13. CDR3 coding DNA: TGTGCCAGTAGTATGACAGGGACAATCGGGAGGGCCCAGCATTTT. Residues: CASSMTGTIGRAQHF.

DNA of the CDR3: TGTGCCAGCAGAGCCGGGGAGGCCTATAATTCACCCCTCCACTTT. Amino acid sequence: CASRAGEAYNSPLHF. V usage is TRBV27 and J usage is TRBJ1-6; no reliable D call. The CDR3 runs 15 residues. Germline V gene lookup returns CDR1 MNHEY and CDR2 SMNVEV (reference sequence). Trimming left V 6 bases short and J 2 bases short, with 11 bases between.

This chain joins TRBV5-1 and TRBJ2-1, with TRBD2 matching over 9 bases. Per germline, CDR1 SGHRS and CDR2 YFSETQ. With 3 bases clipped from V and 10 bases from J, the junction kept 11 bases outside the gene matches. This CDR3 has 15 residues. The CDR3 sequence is CASSSGLARPREQFF. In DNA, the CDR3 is TGCGCCAGCAGCTCAGGACTAGCGCGGCCCAGGGAGCAGTTCTTC.

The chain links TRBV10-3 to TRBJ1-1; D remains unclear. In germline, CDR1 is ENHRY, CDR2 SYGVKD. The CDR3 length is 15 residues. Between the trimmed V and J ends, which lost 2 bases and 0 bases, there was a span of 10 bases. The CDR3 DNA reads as TGTGCCATCAGTGAGCTAACCTTGGTGAACACTGAAGCTTTCTTT. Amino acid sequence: CAISELTLVNTEAFF.

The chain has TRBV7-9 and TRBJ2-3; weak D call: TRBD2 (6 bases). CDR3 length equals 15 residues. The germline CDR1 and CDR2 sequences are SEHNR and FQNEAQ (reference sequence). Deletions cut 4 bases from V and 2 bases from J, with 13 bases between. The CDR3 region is CASSSPGLLTDTQYF. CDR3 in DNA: TGTGCCAGCAGCTCCCCGGGACTGCTCACAGATACGCAGTATTTT.

The CDR3 DNA sequence: TGTGCCAGCAGACCGGGACAGCTGAACACTGAAGCTTTCTTT. It is translated as CASRPGQLNTEAFF. The V and J genes are TRBV28 and TRBJ1-1; 7 bases line up with TRBD1. This CDR3 contains 14 residues. Trimming cost V 6 bases and J 0 bases; bases outside gene matches: 4. The germline CDR1 and CDR2 sequences are MDHEN and SYDVKM. The complete variable domain, with remaining parts taken from reference TRBV28 and TRBJ1-1, reads DVKVTQSSRYLVKRTGEKVFLECVQDMDHENMFWYRQDPGLGLRLIYFSYDVKMKEKGDIPEGYSVSREKKERFSLILESASTNQTSMYLCASRPGQLNTEAFFGQGTRLTVV.

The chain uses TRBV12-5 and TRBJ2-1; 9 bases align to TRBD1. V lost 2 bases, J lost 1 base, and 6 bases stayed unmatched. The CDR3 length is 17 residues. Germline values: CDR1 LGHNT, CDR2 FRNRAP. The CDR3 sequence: CASGLPKGTGSYNEQFF. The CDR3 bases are TGTGCTAGTGGTTTGCCTAAGGGGACAGGGTCCTACAATGAGCAGTTCTTC.

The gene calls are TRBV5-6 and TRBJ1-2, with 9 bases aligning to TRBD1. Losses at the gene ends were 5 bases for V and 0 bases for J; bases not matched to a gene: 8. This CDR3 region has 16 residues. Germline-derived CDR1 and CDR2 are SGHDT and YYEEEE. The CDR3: CASRRTGEGANYGYTF. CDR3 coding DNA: TGTGCCAGCAGGAGGACAGGGGAAGGGGCTAACTATGGCTACACCTTC.

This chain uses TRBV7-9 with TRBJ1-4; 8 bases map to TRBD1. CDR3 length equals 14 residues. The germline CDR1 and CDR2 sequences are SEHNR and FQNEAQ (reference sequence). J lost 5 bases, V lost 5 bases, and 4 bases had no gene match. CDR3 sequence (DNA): TGTGCCAGCAGCCTCCGGACAGGGAATGAAAAACTGTTTTTT. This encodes CASSLRTGNEKLFF.

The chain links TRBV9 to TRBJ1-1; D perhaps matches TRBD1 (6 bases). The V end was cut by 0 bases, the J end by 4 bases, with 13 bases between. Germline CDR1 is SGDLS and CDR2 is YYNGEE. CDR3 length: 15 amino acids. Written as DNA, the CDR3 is TGTGCCAGCAGCGTAGTAGGGGGGGCATCCACTGAAGCTTTCTTT. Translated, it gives CASSVVGGASTEAFF.